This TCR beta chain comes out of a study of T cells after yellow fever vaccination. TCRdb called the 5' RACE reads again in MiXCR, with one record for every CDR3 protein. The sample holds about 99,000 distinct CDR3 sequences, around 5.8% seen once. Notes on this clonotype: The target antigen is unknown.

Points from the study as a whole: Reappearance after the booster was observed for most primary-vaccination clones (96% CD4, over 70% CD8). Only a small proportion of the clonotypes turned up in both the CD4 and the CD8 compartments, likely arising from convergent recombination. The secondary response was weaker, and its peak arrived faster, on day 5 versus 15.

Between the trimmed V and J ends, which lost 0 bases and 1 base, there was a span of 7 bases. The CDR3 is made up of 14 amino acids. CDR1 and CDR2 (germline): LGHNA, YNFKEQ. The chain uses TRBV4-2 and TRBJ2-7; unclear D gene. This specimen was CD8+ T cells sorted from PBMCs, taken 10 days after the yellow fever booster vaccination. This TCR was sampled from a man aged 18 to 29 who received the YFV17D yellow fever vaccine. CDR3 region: CASSQDIGSYEQYF. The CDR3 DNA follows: TGTGCCAGCAGCCAAGATATTGGGTCCTACGAGCAGTACTTC.